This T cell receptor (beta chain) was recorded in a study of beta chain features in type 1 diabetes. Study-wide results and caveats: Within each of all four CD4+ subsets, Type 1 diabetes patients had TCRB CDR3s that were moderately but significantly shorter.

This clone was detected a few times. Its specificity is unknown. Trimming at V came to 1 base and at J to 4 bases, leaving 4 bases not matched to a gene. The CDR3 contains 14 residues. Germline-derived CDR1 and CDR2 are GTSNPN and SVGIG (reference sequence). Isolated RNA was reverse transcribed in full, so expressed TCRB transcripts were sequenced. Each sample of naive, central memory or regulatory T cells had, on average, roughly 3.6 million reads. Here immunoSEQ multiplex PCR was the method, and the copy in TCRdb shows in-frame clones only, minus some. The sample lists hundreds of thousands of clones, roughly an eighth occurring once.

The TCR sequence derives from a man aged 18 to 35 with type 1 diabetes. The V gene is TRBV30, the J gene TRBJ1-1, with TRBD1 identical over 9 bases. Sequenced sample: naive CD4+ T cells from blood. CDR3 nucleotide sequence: TGTGCCTGGAGTGAAGGGACAGGGAGCACTGAAGCTTTCTTT. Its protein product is CAWSEGTGSTEAFF. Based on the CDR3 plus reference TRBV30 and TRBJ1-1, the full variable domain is SQTIHQWPATLVQPVGSPLSLECTVEGTSNPNLYWYRQAAGRGLQLLFYSVGIGQISSEVPQNLSASRPQDRQFILSSKKLLLSDSGFYLCAWSEGTGSTEAFFGQGTRLTVV.